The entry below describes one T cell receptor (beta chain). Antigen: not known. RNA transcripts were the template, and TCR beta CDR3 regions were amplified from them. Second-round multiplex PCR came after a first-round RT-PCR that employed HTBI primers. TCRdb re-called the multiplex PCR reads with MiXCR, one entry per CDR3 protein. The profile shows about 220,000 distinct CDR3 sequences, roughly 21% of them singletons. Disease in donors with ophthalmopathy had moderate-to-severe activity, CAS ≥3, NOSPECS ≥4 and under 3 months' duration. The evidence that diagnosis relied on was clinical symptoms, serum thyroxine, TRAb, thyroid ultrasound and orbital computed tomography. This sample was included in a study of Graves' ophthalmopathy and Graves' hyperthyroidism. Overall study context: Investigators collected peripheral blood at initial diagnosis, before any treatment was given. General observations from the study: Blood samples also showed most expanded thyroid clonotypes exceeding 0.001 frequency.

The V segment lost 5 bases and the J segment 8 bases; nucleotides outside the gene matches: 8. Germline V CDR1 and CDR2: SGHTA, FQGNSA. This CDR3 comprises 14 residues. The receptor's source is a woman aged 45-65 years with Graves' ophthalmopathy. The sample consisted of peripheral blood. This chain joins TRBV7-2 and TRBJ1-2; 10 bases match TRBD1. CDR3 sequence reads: CASSREGTGDGYTF. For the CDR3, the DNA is TGTGCCAGCAGCAGAGAAGGGACAGGGGACGGCTACACCTTC. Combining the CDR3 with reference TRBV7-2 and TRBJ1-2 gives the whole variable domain GAGVSQSPSNKVTEKGKDVELRCDPISGHTALYWYRQSLGQGLEFLIYFQGNSAPDKSGLPSDRFSAERTGGSVSTLTIQRTQQEDSAVYLCASSREGTGDGYTFGSGTRLTVV.